The T cell receptor (beta chain) described here comes from a study of cytomegalovirus exposure and HLA in healthy donors. General study points: Analyses of presence/absence relied on an assumption of roughly uniform sequencing depth across donors. The study designated 150 or so TCR beta chains cytomegalovirus-associated.

This clone has a handful of counts. What it binds is not known. Since no conserved phenylalanine or tryptophan closes the CDR3, a read error is the likely cause. The limits of the CDR3 on the DNA are not certain, so only TCRdb's listed CDR3 is given. Germline V gene sequence: CDR1 MNHNS, CDR2 SASEGT. The CDR3 length is 12 residues, termini included. The PCR made use of 60 Vbeta and 13 Jbeta primers. Repertoires were generated with immunoSEQ multiplex PCR, while TCRdb's copy carries only in-frame clones and drops some. The sample yields just over 150,000 clones, roughly four fifths seen once. Donors counted as nominally healthy when sampled, yet unrecorded immune exposures were likely.

The chain employs TRBV6-1 and TRBJ1-6; the table's D call of TRBD1 was not tested on the DNA. The sequence was collected from a woman aged 40 to 49 in good health and CMV-seronegative. The sequencing sample was made of PBMCs. The CDR3 loop reads CASSGIPGQTWL.